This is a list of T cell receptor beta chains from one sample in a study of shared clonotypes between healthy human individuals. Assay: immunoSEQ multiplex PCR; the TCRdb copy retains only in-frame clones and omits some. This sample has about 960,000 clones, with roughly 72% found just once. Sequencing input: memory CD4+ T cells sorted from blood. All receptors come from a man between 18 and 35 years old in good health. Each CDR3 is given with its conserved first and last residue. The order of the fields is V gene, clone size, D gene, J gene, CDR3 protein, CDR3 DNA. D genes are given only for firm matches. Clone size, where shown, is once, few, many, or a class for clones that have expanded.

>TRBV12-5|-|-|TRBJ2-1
CASGLVIGERAYNEQFF
TGTGCTAGTGGTTTGGTTATTGGGGAGCGGGCCTACAATGAGCAGTTCTTC
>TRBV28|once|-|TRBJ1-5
CASSRREGGYSNQPQHF
TGTGCCAGCAGTCGTAGAGAGGGGGGATATAGCAATCAGCCCCAGCATTTT
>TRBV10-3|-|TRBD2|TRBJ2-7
CASRDPAGGYEQYF
TGTGCCAGCCGGGACCCGGCGGGAGGGTACGAGCAGTACTTC
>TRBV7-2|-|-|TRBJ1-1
CASSLGQVVFFF
TGTGCCAGCAGCTTAGGGCAGGTGGTTTTTTTCTTT
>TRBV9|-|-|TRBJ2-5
CASSVALGTETQYF
TGTGCCAGCAGCGTAGCCTTGGGGACAGAGACCCAGTACTTC
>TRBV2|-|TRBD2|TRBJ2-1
CASSVTGLGGGEQFF
TGTGCCAGCAGTGTCACGGGACTAGGGGGAGGGGAGCAGTTCTTC
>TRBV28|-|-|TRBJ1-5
CASSSRTGPQHF
TGTGCCAGCAGTTCGAGGACGGGGCCCCAGCATTTT
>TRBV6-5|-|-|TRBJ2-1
CATSRPGGSYNEQFF
TGTGCCACCTCCCGGCCAGGCGGCTCCTACAATGAGCAGTTCTTC
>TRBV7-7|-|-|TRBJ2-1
CASSLHFGVSSYNEQFF
TGTGCTAGCAGCTTACACTTCGGGGTGAGCTCCTACAATGAGCAGTTCTTC
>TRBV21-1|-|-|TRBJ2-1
CASSPRGSFGEQFF
TGTGCCAGCAGCCCCCGAGGATCCTTCGGTGAGCAGTTCTTC
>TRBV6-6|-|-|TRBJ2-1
CASSYSMVSVDNEQFF
TGTGCCAGCAGTTACTCGATGGTTAGCGTCGACAATGAGCAGTTCTTC
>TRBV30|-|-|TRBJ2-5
CAWSVQVQETQYF
TGTGCCTGGAGTGTACAGGTTCAAGAGACCCAGTACTTC
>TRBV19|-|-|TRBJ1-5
CASRLFNQPQHF
TGTGCCAGTAGGCTCTTCAATCAGCCCCAGCATTTT